A single T cell receptor beta chain is shown here with its context. The data belong to a study of cytomegalovirus exposure and HLA in healthy donors. 60 Vbeta and 13 Jbeta primers were used in PCR. Clones were read by immunoSEQ multiplex PCR, and TCRdb kept only the in-frame ones, dropping some. The sample yields approximately 120,000 clones, over 60% seen once. The germline V gene has CDR1 SGHTA and CDR2 FQGNSA. The ends lost 5 bases at V and 1 base at J; junction bases unmatched: 6. The CDR3 has 15 residues. The sequence came from a woman aged 60 to 75 in good health and CMV-seropositive. The chain is built from TRBV7-2 and TRBJ2-3; 7 positions match TRBD1. Sequences were obtained from PBMCs. CDR3 sequence: CASSLRQGGTDTQYF. CDR3 coding DNA: TGTGCCAGCAGCCTTAGACAGGGAGGCACAGATACGCAGTATTTT.